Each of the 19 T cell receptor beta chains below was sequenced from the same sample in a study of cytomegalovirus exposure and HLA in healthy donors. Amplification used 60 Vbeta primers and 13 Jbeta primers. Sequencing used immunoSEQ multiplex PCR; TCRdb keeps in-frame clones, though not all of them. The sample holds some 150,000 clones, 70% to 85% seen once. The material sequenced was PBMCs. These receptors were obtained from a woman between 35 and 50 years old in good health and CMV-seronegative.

CDR3 amino acids: CASSTSGFVGISPQHF. CDR3 DNA: TGTGCCAGTAGTACTTCGGGGTTTGTCGGCATATCGCCCCAGCATTTT. This sequence joins TRBV19 and TRBJ1-5, with D uncertain. V shed 4 bases and J shed 9 bases, with 22 bases lying between them. The CDR3 runs 16 residues. Germline CDR1 is LNHDA and CDR2 is SQIVND (reference sequence).

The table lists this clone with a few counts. CDR3 protein: CASSAQGAGYEQYF. In DNA, the CDR3 is TGTGCCAGCAGCGCTCAGGGGGCGGGCTACGAGCAGTACTTC. The chain is built from TRBV9 and TRBJ2-7; TRBD1 agrees at 8 bases. This CDR3 region has 14 residues. J lost 3 bases, V lost 3 bases, and 5 bases had no gene match. Germline CDR1 reads SGDLS; CDR2 reads YYNGEE. The full variable domain, with the rest looked up from reference TRBV9 and TRBJ2-7, is DSGVTQTPKHLITATGQRVTLRCSPRSGDLSVYWYQQSLDQGLQFLIQYYNGEERAKGNILERFSAQQFPDLHSELNLSSLELGDSALYFCASSAQGAGYEQYFGPGTRLTVT.

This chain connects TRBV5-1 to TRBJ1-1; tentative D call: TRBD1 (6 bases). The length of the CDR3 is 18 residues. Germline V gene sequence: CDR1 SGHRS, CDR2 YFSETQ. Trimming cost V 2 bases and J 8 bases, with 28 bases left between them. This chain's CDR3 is CASSLEQGSFTNSQEAFF. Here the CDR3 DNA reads TGCGCCAGCAGCTTAGAACAGGGAAGCTTCACAAATTCTCAGGAAGCTTTCTTT.

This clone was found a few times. CDR3 region: CASSLSGGFAEAFF. The DNA for the CDR3 is TGTGCCAGCAGTTTATCGGGGGGATTCGCTGAAGCTTTCTTT. The chain employs TRBV27 and TRBJ1-1; TRBD1 might be the D (5 bases). Trimming cost V 0 bases and J 6 bases, with 11 bases left between them. The germline V gene has CDR1 MNHEY and CDR2 SMNVEV (reference sequence). The CDR3 length is 14 residues.

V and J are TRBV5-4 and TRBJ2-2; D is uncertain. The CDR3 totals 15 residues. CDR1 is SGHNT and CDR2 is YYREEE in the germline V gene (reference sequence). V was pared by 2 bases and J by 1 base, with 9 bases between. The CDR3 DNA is TGTGCCAGCAGCTTCTCACTCGTGAACACCGGGGAGCTGTTTTTT. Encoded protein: CASSFSLVNTGELFF.

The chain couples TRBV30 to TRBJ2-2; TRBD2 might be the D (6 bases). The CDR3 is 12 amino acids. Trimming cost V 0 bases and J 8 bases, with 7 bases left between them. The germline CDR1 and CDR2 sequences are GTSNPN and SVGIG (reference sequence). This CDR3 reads CAWSVAGGELFF. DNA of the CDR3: TGTGCCTGGAGTGTTGCGGGGGGGGAGCTGTTTTTT.

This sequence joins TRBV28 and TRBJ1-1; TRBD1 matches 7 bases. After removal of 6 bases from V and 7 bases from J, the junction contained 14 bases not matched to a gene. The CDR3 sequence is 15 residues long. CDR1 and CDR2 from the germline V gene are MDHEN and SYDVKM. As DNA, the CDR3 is TGTGCCAGCAGCCTAGACAGGGCTAATACCTATGAAGCTTTCTTT. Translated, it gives CASSLDRANTYEAFF.

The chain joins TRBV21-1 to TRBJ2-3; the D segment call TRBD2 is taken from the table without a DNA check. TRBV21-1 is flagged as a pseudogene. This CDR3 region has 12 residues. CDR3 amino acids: CASSSSTDTQYF. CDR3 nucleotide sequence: TGTGCCAGCAGCTCTAGCACAGATACGCAGTATTTT.

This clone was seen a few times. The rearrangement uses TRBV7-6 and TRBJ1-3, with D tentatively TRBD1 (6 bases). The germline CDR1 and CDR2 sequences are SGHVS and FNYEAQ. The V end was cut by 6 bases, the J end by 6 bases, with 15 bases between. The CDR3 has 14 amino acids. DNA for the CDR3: TGTGCCAGCAGTCCCACAGGGATAGTAAACACCATATATTTT. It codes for CASSPTGIVNTIYF.

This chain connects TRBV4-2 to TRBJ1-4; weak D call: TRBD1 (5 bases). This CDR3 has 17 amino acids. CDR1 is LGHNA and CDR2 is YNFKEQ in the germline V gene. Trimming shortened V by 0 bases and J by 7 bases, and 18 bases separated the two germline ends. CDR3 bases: TGTGCCAGCAGCCAAGATATTTTTGACAGTGATTTTGAAAAACTGTTTTTT. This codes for CASSQDIFDSDFEKLFF.

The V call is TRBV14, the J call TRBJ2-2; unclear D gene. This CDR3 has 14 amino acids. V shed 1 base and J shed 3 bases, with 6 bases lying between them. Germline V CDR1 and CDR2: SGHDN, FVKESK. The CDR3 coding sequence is TGTGCCAGCAGCCAAGTTCCGTACACCGGGGAGCTGTTTTTT. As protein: CASSQVPYTGELFF.

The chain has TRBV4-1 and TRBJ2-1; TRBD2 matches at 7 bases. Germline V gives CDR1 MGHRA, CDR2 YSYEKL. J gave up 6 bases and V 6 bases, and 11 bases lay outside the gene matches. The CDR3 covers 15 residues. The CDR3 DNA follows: TGCGCCAGCAGTAAAAGTCCTAGCGGCTTCAATGAGCAGTTCTTC. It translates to CASSKSPSGFNEQFF.

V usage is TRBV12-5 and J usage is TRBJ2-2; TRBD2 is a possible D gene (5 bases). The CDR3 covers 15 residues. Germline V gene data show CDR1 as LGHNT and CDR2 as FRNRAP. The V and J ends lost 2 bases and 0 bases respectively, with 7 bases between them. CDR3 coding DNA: TGTGCTAGTGGTTTGACTAGTACGAACACCGGGGAGCTGTTTTTT. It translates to CASGLTSTNTGELFF.

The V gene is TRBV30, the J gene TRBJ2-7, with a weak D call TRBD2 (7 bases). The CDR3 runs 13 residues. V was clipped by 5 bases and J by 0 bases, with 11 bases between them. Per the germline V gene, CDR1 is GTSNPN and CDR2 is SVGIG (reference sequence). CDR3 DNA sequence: TGTGCCTGGGGGGGCGGGAGCTCCTACGAGCAGTACTTC. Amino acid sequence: CAWGGGSSYEQYF.

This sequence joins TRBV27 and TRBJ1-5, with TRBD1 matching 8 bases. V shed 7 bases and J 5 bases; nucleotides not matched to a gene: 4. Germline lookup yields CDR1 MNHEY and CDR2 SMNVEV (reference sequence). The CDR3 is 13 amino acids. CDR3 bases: TGTGCCAGCACTAAGGGACAGGATCAGCCCCAGCATTTT. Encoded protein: CASTKGQDQPQHF.

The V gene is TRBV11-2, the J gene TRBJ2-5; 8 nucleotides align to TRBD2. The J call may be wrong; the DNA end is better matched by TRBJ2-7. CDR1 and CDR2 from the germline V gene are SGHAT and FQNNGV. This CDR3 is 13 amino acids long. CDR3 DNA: TGTGCCAGCAGCTCCGGGACTAGCTACGAGCAGTACTTC. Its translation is CASSSGTSYEQYF.

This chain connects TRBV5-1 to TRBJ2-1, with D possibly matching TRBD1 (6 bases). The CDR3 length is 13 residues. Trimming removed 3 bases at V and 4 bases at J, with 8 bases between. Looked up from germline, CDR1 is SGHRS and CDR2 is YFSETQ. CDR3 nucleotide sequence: TGCGCCAGCAGCTGGGACATTTACAATGAGCAGTTCTTC. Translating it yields CASSWDIYNEQFF.

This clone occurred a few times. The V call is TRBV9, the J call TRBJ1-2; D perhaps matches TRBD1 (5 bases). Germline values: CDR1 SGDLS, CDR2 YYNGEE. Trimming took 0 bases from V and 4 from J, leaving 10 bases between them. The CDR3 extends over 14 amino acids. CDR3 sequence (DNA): TGTGCCAGCAGCGTAGACCAGGGACTCTATGGCTACACCTTC. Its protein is CASSVDQGLYGYTF.

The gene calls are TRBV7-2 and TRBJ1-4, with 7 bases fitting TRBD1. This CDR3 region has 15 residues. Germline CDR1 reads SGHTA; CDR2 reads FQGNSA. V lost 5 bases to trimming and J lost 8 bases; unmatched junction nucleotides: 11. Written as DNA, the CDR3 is TGTGCCAGCAGCCCGGGGACAGTGTCGGGGGAAAAACTGTTTTTT. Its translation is CASSPGTVSGEKLFF.